These 28 T cell receptor beta chains were all obtained from the same sample, sequenced in a study of T cell responses to AZD1222 COVID-19 vaccine. Assay: immunoSEQ multiplex PCR; the TCRdb copy retains only in-frame clones and omits some. This sample has about 180,000 clones, with roughly 91% found just once. The sample consisted of peripheral blood, taken 28 days after the second AZD1222 dose. The receptors come from an adult who received the AZD1222 COVID-19 vaccine.

This clone was counted a single time. The chain combines TRBV9 with TRBJ2-2; 9 nucleotides line up with TRBD2. The junction had 18 bases not matched to a gene; V was cut back by 4 bases and J by 8 bases. The germline CDR1 and CDR2 sequences are SGDLS and YYNGEE. This CDR3 has 18 residues. The CDR3 region is CASSSPARGSGGLGELFF. The DNA of the CDR3 is TGTGCCAGCAGCTCACCGGCCCGGGGGAGCGGGGGGTTGGGGGAGCTGTTTTTT. Complete variable domain (other parts from reference TRBV9 and TRBJ2-2): DSGVTQTPKHLITATGQRVTLRCSPRSGDLSVYWYQQSLDQGLQFLIQYYNGEERAKGNILERFSAQQFPDLHSELNLSSLELGDSALYFCASSSPARGSGGLGELFFGEGSRLTVL.

The chain joins TRBV7-2 to TRBJ2-6; perhaps TRBD2 as D (6 bases). CDR3 length: 13 residues. Germline V gene lookup returns CDR1 SGHTA and CDR2 FQGNSA. Between the trimmed V and J ends, which lost 8 bases and 4 bases, there was a span of 9 bases. The CDR3 region has the DNA TGTGCCAGCGGGGGGTTAGGGGCCAACGTCCTGACTTTC. Its translation: CASGGLGANVLTF.

The chain is built from TRBV28 and TRBJ2-3, with D tentatively TRBD2 (5 bases). V was trimmed by 5 bases and J by 0 bases, leaving 12 bases between them. The CDR3 has 15 residues. CDR1 MDHEN and CDR2 SYDVKM come from the germline V gene. CDR3 DNA sequence: TGTGCCAGCAGTAATGGACGGAGGAGCACAGATACGCAGTATTTT. Translation: CASSNGRRSTDTQYF.

The table lists this clone with a count of one. The rearrangement links TRBV9 to TRBJ1-5, with D tentatively TRBD1 (5 bases). The V and J ends lost 4 bases and 9 bases respectively, with 20 bases between them. Germline CDR1 reads SGDLS; CDR2 reads YYNGEE. The CDR3 loop spans 15 amino acids. The CDR3 DNA reads as TGTGCCAGCAGCTTAACGGGGGACGATTTTTCGCCCCAGCATTTT. Its protein product is CASSLTGDDFSPQHF. Full variable domain (rest looked up from reference TRBV9 and TRBJ1-5): DSGVTQTPKHLITATGQRVTLRCSPRSGDLSVYWYQQSLDQGLQFLIQYYNGEERAKGNILERFSAQQFPDLHSELNLSSLELGDSALYFCASSLTGDDFSPQHFGDGTRLSIL.

The chain has TRBV7-3 and TRBJ2-2; weak D call: TRBD2 (5 bases). The germline V gene has CDR1 SGHTA and CDR2 FQGTGA. The V end was cut by 3 bases, the J end by 1 base, with 6 bases between. This CDR3 comprises 14 residues. The CDR3 bases are TGTGCCAGCAGCTTCGGGGAGAACACCGGGGAGCTGTTTTTT. Encoded protein: CASSFGENTGELFF. The full variable domain, its missing parts supplied by reference TRBV7-3 and TRBJ2-2, is GAGVSQTPSNKVTEKGKYVELRCDPISGHTALYWYRQSLGQGPEFLIYFQGTGAADDSGLPNDRFFAVRPEGSVSTLKIQRTERGDSAVYLCASSFGENTGELFFGEGSRLTVL.

The chain joins TRBV14 to TRBJ2-7; no clear D gene. V was pared by 2 bases and J by 0 bases, with 5 bases between. Germline CDR1 and CDR2: SGHDN and FVKESK. The CDR3 is 13 amino acids. In DNA, the CDR3 is TGTGCCAGCAGCCAACTTTCCTCCTACGAGCAGTACTTC. It specifies CASSQLSSYEQYF.

The chain has TRBV5-5 and TRBJ1-2; 8 bases are shared with TRBD1. The CDR3 loop spans 15 amino acids. The germline gives CDR1 SGHKS, CDR2 YYEKEE (reference sequence). Unmatched junction bases numbered 12, after V lost 3 bases and J lost 8 bases. The CDR3 is CASSSQPGRGQGYTF. For the CDR3, the DNA is TGTGCCAGCAGCTCTCAGCCGGGCAGGGGGCAGGGCTACACCTTC.

The chain employs TRBV28 and TRBJ2-1, with 8 nucleotides matching TRBD2. The CDR3 is 16 residues long. The J segment lost 8 bases and the V segment lost 5 bases, leaving 14 bases of the junction unmatched. The germline gives CDR1 MDHEN, CDR2 SYDVKM. Here the CDR3 DNA reads TGTGCCAGCAGTCTGGCGGGGGGCCTACGCGTCTATGAGCAGTTCTTC. Protein: CASSLAGGLRVYEQFF.

This sequence joins TRBV19 and TRBJ1-3; the D is unclear. V was cut by 5 bases and J by 0 bases, with 11 bases left in between. This CDR3 has 15 amino acids. Germline V gene lookup returns CDR1 LNHDA and CDR2 SQIVND (reference sequence). CDR3 DNA sequence: TGTGCCAGTAGTCCTTGGGAGGCCTCTGGAAACACCATATATTTT. Its protein product is CASSPWEASGNTIYF.

This chain connects TRBV2 to TRBJ1-2; TRBD1 might be the D (5 bases). V was shortened by 5 bases and J by 4 bases, with 14 bases between the two germline ends. CDR1 SNHLY and CDR2 FYNNEI come from the germline V gene. The CDR3 totals 14 residues. The CDR3 DNA reads as TGTGCCAGCAGTCGGGACTCCACATCCTATGGCTACACCTTC. Translation gives CASSRDSTSYGYTF.

The V gene is TRBV24-1, the J gene TRBJ2-3; D tentatively fits TRBD1 or TRBD2 (5 bases each). Germline CDR1 and CDR2: KGHDR and SFDVKD. This CDR3 is built from 15 residues. V was pared by 9 bases and J by 1 base, with 16 bases between. CDR3 DNA sequence: TGTGCCACCTCCCCTTCGGGGCCCCGCACAGATACGCAGTATTTT. It is translated as CATSPSGPRTDTQYF.

The chain joins TRBV9 to TRBJ2-2; TRBD2 agrees at 7 bases. Germline CDR1 SGDLS, CDR2 YYNGEE. The CDR3 contains 17 residues. V trimming: 0 bases; J trimming: 2 bases; junction bases outside the gene matches: 7. CDR3 coding DNA: TGTGCCAGCAGCGTAGTCGGGAGGTCCTCAAACACCGGGGAGCTGTTTTTT. This gives the protein CASSVVGRSSNTGELFF.

For the CDR3, the DNA is TGTGCCAGCAGAGGGACTAGCGGGAGAGGAGATACGCAGTATTTT. This gives the protein CASRGTSGRGDTQYF. This chain uses TRBV3-1 (or the pseudogene TRBV3-2) with TRBJ2-3, with TRBD2 matching over 14 bases. The germline gives CDR1 LGHDT, CDR2 YNNKEL (reference sequence). The V gene end was trimmed by 6 bases and the J gene end by 5 bases; junction bases not matched to a gene: 4. CDR3 size: 15 residues.

This clone was counted between two and nine times. The chain joins TRBV5-1 to TRBJ2-7, with TRBD2 as a possible D gene (5 bases). This CDR3 is built from 14 residues. CDR1 is SGHRS, CDR2 YFSETQ, per germline. V lost 4 bases and J lost 2, with 13 bases in between. CDR3 DNA: TGCGCCAGCAGCCCAACTAGAGTAGCCTACGAGCAGTACTTC. Amino acids: CASSPTRVAYEQYF.

The V call is TRBV18, the J call TRBJ1-1; D unclear. The CDR3 is 15 amino acids. Trimming removed 2 bases from V and 2 bases from J, with 12 bases in between. Germline-derived CDR1 and CDR2 are KGHSH and LQKENI. The chain's CDR3 is CASSPKNDFNTEAFF. The CDR3 coding sequence is TGTGCCAGCTCACCAAAGAATGACTTTAACACTGAAGCTTTCTTT.

V usage is TRBV10-3 and J usage is TRBJ1-4; no reliable D call. Trimming took off 3 bases at V and 4 bases at J, with 9 bases between the two ends. From germline, CDR1 is ENHRY and CDR2 SYGVKD. CDR3 length: 14 residues. The chain's CDR3 is CAISDQRNNEKLFF. DNA for the CDR3: TGTGCCATCAGTGATCAGCGTAATAATGAAAAACTGTTTTTT.

The chain recombines TRBV25-1 with TRBJ1-6, with 8 bases identical to TRBD1. This CDR3 has 14 residues. In germline, CDR1 is MGHDK, CDR2 SYGVNS. The junction had 5 bases not matched to a gene; V was cut back by 7 bases and J by 6 bases. The CDR3 region is CASNRQGPNSPLHF. CDR3 nucleotide sequence: TGTGCCAGCAACCGACAGGGGCCTAATTCACCCCTCCACTTT.

The chain couples TRBV7-2 to TRBJ2-2, with D maybe TRBD1 (5 bases). Trimming took off 5 bases at V and 3 bases at J, with 10 bases between the two ends. Germline CDR1 SGHTA, CDR2 FQGNSA. This CDR3 is built from 14 residues. CDR3 nucleotide sequence: TGTGCCAGCAGCCTAAGGGGTGACACCGGGGAGCTGTTTTTT. Amino acids: CASSLRGDTGELFF.

This chain uses TRBV7-8 with TRBJ2-7; D assignment may be TRBD1 or TRBD2 (5 bases each). The germline V gene has CDR1 SGHVS and CDR2 FQNEAQ. Trimming removed 5 bases from V and 4 bases from J, with 18 bases in between. The CDR3 extends over 15 amino acids. CDR3 nucleotides: TGTGCCAGCAGCCCGAGTCGAGGGGCCGTGTACGAGCAGTACTTC. Translated: CASSPSRGAVYEQYF.

The V gene is TRBV19, the J gene TRBJ1-1, with D possibly TRBD1 on 6 matching bases. Between the trimmed V and J ends, which lost 6 bases and 3 bases, there was a span of 14 bases. Germline V CDR1 and CDR2: LNHDA, SQIVND (reference sequence). The CDR3 is 14 amino acids. The CDR3 region has the DNA TGTGCCAGTAGCCGAACAGGGCTTGACACTGAAGCTTTCTTT. Its protein is CASSRTGLDTEAFF.

V is TRBV20-1 and J is TRBJ1-5; D gene unclear. The V gene's germline CDR1 is DFQATT and CDR2 SNEGSKA (reference sequence). This CDR3 region has 12 residues. With 3 bases removed from V and 0 bases from J, the gap between germline ends came to 3 bases. CDR3 region: CSASHSNQPQHF. Written as DNA, the CDR3 is TGCAGTGCTAGTCATAGCAATCAGCCCCAGCATTTT.

This sequence joins TRBV18 and TRBJ2-5, with D possibly matching TRBD2 (6 bases). This CDR3 has 15 residues. CDR1 and CDR2 (germline): KGHSH, LQKENI. Between the trimmed V and J ends, which lost 3 bases and 2 bases, there was a span of 13 bases. For the CDR3, the DNA is TGTGCCAGCTCACCTACCGGACTACCTCAAGAGACCCAGTACTTC. Its protein is CASSPTGLPQETQYF. The entire variable domain, with the rest obtained from reference TRBV18 and TRBJ2-5, is as follows: NAGVMQNPRHLVRRRGQEARLRCSPMKGHSHVYWYRQLPEEGLKFMVYLQKENIIDESGMPKERFSAEFPKEGPSILRIQQVVRGDSAAYFCASSPTGLPQETQYFGPGTRLLVL.

V and J are TRBV7-9 and TRBJ2-2; the D gene is possibly TRBD2 (5 bases). The CDR3 runs 14 residues. In germline, CDR1 is SEHNR, CDR2 FQNEAQ (reference sequence). Trimming cost V 1 base and J 3 bases, with 6 bases left between them. The CDR3 protein is CASSLGEYTGELFF. The DNA for the CDR3 is TGTGCCAGCAGCTTAGGGGAGTACACCGGGGAGCTGTTTTTT.

The V and J genes are TRBV19 and TRBJ1-5, with 7 bases lining up with TRBD1. CDR1 is LNHDA and CDR2 is SQIVND in the germline V gene (reference sequence). This CDR3 spans 15 amino acids. V gave up 6 bases and J gave up 3 bases; unmatched junction bases: 8. CDR3 loop: CASRAPGTVNQPQHF. CDR3 bases: TGTGCCAGTAGGGCCCCAGGGACAGTCAATCAGCCCCAGCATTTT.

This clone has a handful of counts. The V gene is TRBV5-1, the J gene TRBJ2-7; TRBD2 matches at 7 bases. Germline lookup yields CDR1 SGHRS and CDR2 YFSETQ. CDR3 length equals 16 residues. J gave up 3 bases and V 0 bases, and 9 bases lay outside the gene matches. The CDR3 is CASSLAPSGSIYEQYF. DNA of the CDR3: TGCGCCAGCAGCTTGGCCCCTAGCGGATCTATCTACGAGCAGTACTTC. Full variable domain (missing parts from reference TRBV5-1 and TRBJ2-7): KAGVTQTPRYLIKTRGQQVTLSCSPISGHRSVSWYQQTPGQGLQFLFEYFSETQRNKGNFPGRFSGRQFSNSRSEMNVSTLELGDSALYLCASSLAPSGSIYEQYFGPGTRLTVT.

The CDR3 DNA follows: TGTGCCAGCCATGGACAGGGGAACTATGGCTACACCTTC. Translation gives CASHGQGNYGYTF. This chain links TRBV28 with TRBJ1-2; 9 bases are shared with TRBD1. This CDR3 has 13 residues. CDR1 is MDHEN and CDR2 is SYDVKM in the germline V gene. J lost 2 bases, V lost 8 bases, and 3 bases had no gene match.

The chain combines TRBV7-2 with TRBJ2-3, with D perhaps matching TRBD1 (5 bases). CDR3 size: 14 residues. Trimming took 4 bases from V and 4 from J, leaving 12 bases between them. The germline gives CDR1 SGHTA, CDR2 FQGNSA. CDR3 loop: CASSSAQVADTQYF. The CDR3 DNA is TGTGCCAGCAGCTCGGCACAGGTGGCAGATACGCAGTATTTT. Supplemented by reference TRBV7-2 and TRBJ2-3, the full variable domain reads GAGVSQSPSNKVTEKGKDVELRCDPISGHTALYWYRQSLGQGLEFLIYFQGNSAPDKSGLPSDRFSAERTGGSVSTLTIQRTQQEDSAVYLCASSSAQVADTQYFGPGTRLTVL.

The chain employs TRBV18 and TRBJ1-5; no firm D call. CDR1 and CDR2 from the germline V gene are KGHSH and LQKENI. The CDR3 spans 13 residues. V was trimmed by 3 bases and J by 5 bases, leaving 8 bases between them. CDR3 sequence reads: CASSPNGDQPQHF. The CDR3 DNA reads as TGTGCCAGCTCACCGAACGGGGATCAGCCCCAGCATTTT.